The clone carrying this T cell receptor beta chain was observed at least ten times. The sample belongs to a study of T cells in Graves' hyperthyroidism and ophthalmopathy. This CDR3 has 16 amino acids. Germline V gives CDR1 SGHRS, CDR2 YFSETQ. Trimming removed 2 bases from V and 8 bases from J, with 22 bases in between. An absence of ophthalmopathy progression within 18 months meant stable Graves' hyperthyroidism. The hyperthyroidism was newly diagnosed and had lasted under 2 months; the patients were aged 18 to 65. Diagnostic decisions used clinical symptoms, serum thyroxine and TRAb, thyroid ultrasound and orbital computed tomography. Isolation of PBMCs was performed on about 10 ml fresh peripheral blood. Researchers took RNA transcripts and amplified the TCR beta CDR3 regions from them. TCR CDR3 underwent first-round RT-PCR with the HTBI primer set. From the multiplex PCR reads, TCRdb called clonotypes with MiXCR, one entry per CDR3 protein. In the table there are around 420,000 distinct CDR3 sequences, roughly 15% of which are singletons.

The sequence derives from a woman younger than 35 with Graves' hyperthyroidism. The chain combines TRBV5-1 with TRBJ1-2; D is ambiguous. The material sequenced was blood. CDR3: CASSLIESTRSWGYTF. The CDR3 DNA is TGCGCCAGCAGCTTAATTGAAAGCACAAGGTCTTGGGGCTACACCTTC.